Listed below are T cell receptor beta chains from one sample, sequenced in a study of T cell responses to AZD1222 COVID-19 vaccine. This table comes from immunoSEQ multiplex PCR, and its TCRdb copy is limited to in-frame clones, with some not included. This sample has 120,000 to 150,000 clones, with under 90% found just once. The input for sequencing was peripheral blood, taken 28 days after the second AZD1222 dose. These receptors originate from an adult who received the AZD1222 COVID-19 vaccine. Both conserved end residues are part of each CDR3. The order of the fields is V gene, clone size, J gene, D gene, CDR3 protein, CDR3 DNA. D genes are given only for firm matches. Some rows have no size entry. The others give once, few or many, or a class for an expanded clone.

TRBV7-2	-	TRBJ1-6	-	CASSLGGPRNSPLHF	TGTGCCAGCAGCTTAGGGGGGCCACGTAATTCACCCCTCCACTTT
TRBV29-1	-	TRBJ2-3	-	CSVTYGDTQYF	TGCAGCGTAACGTATGGAGATACGCAGTATTTT
TRBV5-6	-	TRBJ2-2	TRBD1	CASSGTGIGTGELFF	TGTGCCAGCAGCGGGACAGGGATTGGTACCGGGGAGCTGTTTTTT
TRBV6-6	-	TRBJ1-1	TRBD1	CASRTPGQMNTEAFF	TGTGCCAGCAGAACCCCGGGACAGATGAACACTGAAGCTTTCTTT
TRBV20-1	-	TRBJ2-7	-	CSAPTSYEQYF	TGCAGTGCTCCTACTTCCTACGAGCAGTACTTC
TRBV7-2	-	TRBJ2-2	-	CASSHAERPGELFF	TGTGCCAGCAGTCACGCCGAGCGCCCCGGGGAGCTGTTTTTT
TRBV6-4	-	TRBJ2-3	TRBD2	CASSDHPGGVDTQYF	TGTGCCAGCAGTGACCACCCGGGGGGTGTAGATACGCAGTATTTT
TRBV3-1/TRBV3-2	-	TRBJ2-1	-	CASAASVSYNEQFF	TGTGCCAGCGCGGCGAGCGTGTCCTACAATGAGCAGTTCTTC
TRBV5-1	-	TRBJ1-1	-	CASSGGRGGTEAFF	TGCGCCAGCAGCGGCGGTAGGGGAGGCACTGAAGCTTTCTTT
TRBV28	-	TRBJ1-6	TRBD1	CASSLIGTGGLGSSYNSPLHF	TGTGCCAGCAGTTTAATTGGGACAGGGGGTCTTGGCAGCTCCTATAATTCACCCCTCCACTTT
TRBV6-2/TRBV6-3	-	TRBJ1-6	TRBD1	CASSYSRIQGAPLHF	TGTGCCAGCAGTTACTCGAGAATCCAGGGGGCACCCCTCCACTTT
TRBV2	-	TRBJ2-2	-	CASSDRGPGELFF	TGTGCCAGCAGTGATCGTGGGCCCGGGGAGCTGTTTTTT
TRBV10-2	-	TRBJ2-1	-	CASRSEVGGEQFF	TGCGCCAGCAGGAGTGAAGTGGGAGGCGAGCAGTTCTTC
TRBV9	-	TRBJ2-2	-	CASSVNSRGAITGELFF	TGTGCCAGCAGCGTAAATTCGCGGGGCGCAATCACCGGGGAGCTGTTTTTT
TRBV18	-	TRBJ1-1	-	CASSGGLDTEAFF	TGTGCCAGCTCGGGGGGGTTGGACACTGAAGCTTTCTTT
TRBV4-2	-	TRBJ2-1	TRBD2	CASSQVRREDEQFF	TGTGCCAGCAGCCAAGTGAGGCGGGAGGATGAGCAGTTCTTC
TRBV7-2	-	TRBJ2-4	-	CASSPEGGGYIQYF	TGTGCCAGCAGCCCCGAGGGTGGAGGATACATTCAGTACTTC
TRBV7-9	-	TRBJ1-4	-	CASSANRATNEKLFF	TGTGCCAGCAGCGCGAACCGGGCAACTAATGAAAAACTGTTTTTT
TRBV5-6	once	TRBJ2-7	TRBD1	CASSLGQVQEQYF	TGTGCCAGCAGCTTAGGACAGGTGCAGGAGCAGTACTTC
TRBV28	-	TRBJ1-2	-	CASSLPGNGYTF	TGTGCCAGCAGTTTACCGGGGAACGGCTACACCTTC
TRBV19	-	TRBJ1-1	-	CASSIAVNTEAFF	TGTGCCAGTAGTATCGCGGTGAACACTGAAGCTTTCTTT
TRBV5-1	-	TRBJ2-7	TRBD2	CASWGEGSYEQYF	TGCGCCAGCTGGGGGGAGGGCTCCTACGAGCAGTACTTC
TRBV6-2/TRBV6-3	-	TRBJ2-7	TRBD2	CASSYGLAGGPMTYEQYF	TGTGCCAGCAGTTACGGGCTAGCGGGAGGGCCGATGACCTACGAGCAGTACTTC
TRBV11-2	-	TRBJ2-3	TRBD2	CASSLDYDVVGLGSTDTQYF	TGTGCCAGCAGCTTAGATTACGACGTTGTGGGACTAGGAAGCACAGATACGCAGTATTTT
TRBV6-1	-	TRBJ1-1	-	CASSEVGRGTEAFF	TGTGCCAGCAGTGAGGTGGGTAGGGGTACTGAAGCTTTCTTT
TRBV10-1	-	TRBJ1-1	TRBD1	CASSESGTGGTEAFF	TGCGCCAGCAGTGAGTCTGGAACAGGGGGCACTGAAGCTTTCTTT
TRBV5-1	once	TRBJ2-1	TRBD2	CASSSRGSGDGEQFF	TGCGCCAGCAGCTCCCGGGGTAGCGGGGATGGTGAGCAGTTCTTC
TRBV27	-	TRBJ2-7	TRBD2	CASKPGLAAGSYEQYF	TGTGCCAGCAAACCGGGACTAGCGGCCGGCTCCTACGAGCAGTACTTC
TRBV28	-	TRBJ1-5	-	CASSLRGTHQPQHF	TGTGCCAGCAGTTTACGTGGGACACACCAGCCCCAGCATTTT
TRBV3-1/TRBV3-2	-	TRBJ1-2	-	CASSPIANYGYTF	TGTGCCAGCAGCCCTATAGCTAACTATGGCTACACCTTC
TRBV10-3	-	TRBJ1-2	-	CAISLDSNYGYTF	TGTGCCATCAGCCTAGACAGTAACTATGGCTACACCTTC
TRBV20-1	-	TRBJ1-2	-	CSASLGRGANYGYTF	TGCAGTGCTAGTTTGGGACGAGGAGCTAACTATGGCTACACCTTC
TRBV7-9	once	TRBJ2-5	-	CASTGWRDTQETQYF	TGTGCCAGCACTGGTTGGCGAGACACACAAGAGACCCAGTACTTC
TRBV5-1	-	TRBJ1-1	-	CASRKATENTEAFF	TGCGCCAGCAGGAAAGCGACAGAAAACACTGAAGCTTTCTTT
TRBV9	-	TRBJ1-2	TRBD1	CASSVGTGPNYGYTF	TGTGCCAGCAGCGTTGGGACAGGTCCTAACTATGGCTACACCTTC
TRBV5-1	-	TRBJ1-1	-	CASTRGRGEETEAFF	TGCGCCAGCACCCGCGGCAGGGGAGAGGAGACTGAAGCTTTCTTT
TRBV7-3	-	TRBJ1-6	-	CASSATGNSPLHF	TGTGCCAGCAGCGCGACCGGGAATTCACCCCTCCACTTT
TRBV7-8	-	TRBJ2-1	-	CASSLAGRSSYNEQFF	TGTGCCAGCAGCTTAGCAGGACGGAGCTCCTACAATGAGCAGTTCTTC
TRBV11-3	-	TRBJ1-1	-	CASSLDLSTEAFF	TGTGCCAGCAGCTTAGATCTGTCCACTGAAGCTTTCTTT
TRBV5-6	-	TRBJ2-7	TRBD1	CASSLAGQGATEQYF	TGTGCCAGCAGCTTGGCGGGGCAGGGGGCGACGGAGCAGTACTTC
TRBV7-3	-	TRBJ2-1	TRBD2	CASSLAGAYNEQFF	TGTGCCAGCTCTCTAGCGGGAGCGTACAATGAGCAGTTCTTC
TRBV19	-	TRBJ1-5	-	CASSVRQDYSNQPQHF	TGTGCCAGTAGTGTCCGCCAGGATTATAGCAATCAGCCCCAGCATTTT
TRBV7-2	-	TRBJ1-2	-	CASSLGVVGGFGYTF	TGTGCCAGCAGCTTAGGGGTAGTCGGGGGGTTTGGCTACACCTTC
TRBV3-1/TRBV3-2	few	TRBJ1-3	-	CASSQGNWQLGNTIYF	TGTGCCAGCAGCCAAGGGAATTGGCAGCTTGGAAACACCATATATTTT
TRBV5-1	-	TRBJ1-4	TRBD1	CASRYGTATNEKLFF	TGCGCCAGCAGATACGGGACAGCAACTAATGAAAAACTGTTTTTT
TRBV9	-	TRBJ2-3	TRBD2	CASSPVATSGTDTQYF	TGTGCCAGCAGCCCGGTAGCGACTAGCGGCACAGATACGCAGTATTTT
TRBV7-8	-	TRBJ2-1	-	CASSQRPQGNEQFF	TGTGCCAGCAGCCAACGCCCTCAGGGAAATGAGCAGTTCTTC